This T cell receptor (beta chain) was retrieved from a study of blood T cells in healthy people across ages. Study-wide findings and caveats: The unsorted PBMCs prevented any conclusive comparison of naive versus antigen-experienced cells. The unknown donor CMV status may have confounded expanded clonotype changes.

A sample-barcoded 5' primer and a J-beta primer mix were used in a second PCR of roughly 7 to 12 cycles. From the 5' RACE reads, TCRdb called clonotypes with MiXCR, one entry per CDR3 protein. The table records over a million distinct CDR3 sequences, roughly 59% of them present only once. Trimming cost V 5 bases and J 4 bases, with 12 bases left between them. The CDR3 is 13 residues long. Every sample had a minimum of 6.5 million PBMCs isolated. As regards this clonotype: The antigen is undetermined.

Material: blood. The J gene is TRBJ2-7, the V gene TRBV12-3 or TRBV12-4; D gene ambiguous. The sequence derives from a man aged 18-30 years in good health. CDR3 DNA sequence: TGTGCCAGCAGTCCCCCGGAAAAATACGAGCAGTACTTC. Amino acid sequence: CASSPPEKYEQYF.